Each of the 32 T cell receptor beta chains below was sequenced from the same sample in a study of control samples from healthy donors and cancer patients. Produced via immunoSEQ multiplex PCR; TCRdb's table is partial and in-frame only. The table records roughly 150,000 clones, about 94% of them present only once. Sequenced material: blood. The source is a man aged 50-59 years in good health.

The chain has TRBV10-3 and TRBJ2-5, with D possibly being TRBD1 (5 bases). The V end was cut by 2 bases, the J end by 5 bases, with 9 bases between. CDR3 length: 13 amino acids. From germline, CDR1 is ENHRY and CDR2 SYGVKD. CDR3 in DNA: TGTGCCATCAGTGAGGGGGCGCGGGAGACCCAGTACTTC. Its translation: CAISEGARETQYF.

This chain connects TRBV5-4 to TRBJ1-6; tentative D call: TRBD1 (6 bases). Germline-derived CDR1 and CDR2 are SGHNT and YYREEE (reference sequence). The CDR3 sequence is 16 residues long. V gave up 5 bases and J gave up 10 bases, with 22 bases separating them. The CDR3 loop is CASSPGGGVAGSPLHF. The CDR3 DNA reads TGTGCCAGCAGTCCCGGAGGGGGGGTAGCGGGGTCACCCCTCCACTTT.

The chain joins TRBV19 to TRBJ2-6; D not resolved. This CDR3 has 16 residues. V was pared by 6 bases and J by 5 bases, with 17 bases between. CDR1 and CDR2 from the germline V gene are LNHDA and SQIVND (reference sequence). CDR3 in amino acids: CASSPSPAGWANVLTF. DNA for the CDR3: TGTGCCAGTAGCCCTTCGCCAGCCGGCTGGGCCAACGTCCTGACTTTC.

The rearrangement joins TRBV19 to TRBJ2-2, with D uncertain. V was trimmed by 4 bases and J by 1 base, leaving 13 bases between them. Germline lookup yields CDR1 LNHDA and CDR2 SQIVND (reference sequence). The CDR3 contains 16 residues. The CDR3 loop reads CASSRWAFGNTGELFF. DNA of the CDR3: TGTGCCAGTAGTAGGTGGGCCTTCGGGAACACCGGGGAGCTGTTTTTT.

This chain connects TRBV7-9 to TRBJ2-3, with 9 bases matching TRBD2. V was pared by 5 bases and J by 2 bases, with 8 bases of the junction left unmatched. The CDR3 sequence is 16 residues long. CDR1 and CDR2 (germline): SEHNR, FQNEAQ (reference sequence). The CDR3 protein is CASSRPPSGNTDTQYF. CDR3 coding DNA: TGTGCCAGCAGCCGGCCCCCTAGCGGGAACACAGATACGCAGTATTTT.

This sequence joins TRBV5-4 and TRBJ2-1; D may match TRBD1 or TRBD2 (5 bases each). The CDR3 length is 17 residues. Trimming left V 4 bases short and J 4 bases short, with 21 bases between. Looked up from germline, CDR1 is SGHNT and CDR2 is YYREEE (reference sequence). The CDR3 DNA follows: TGTGCCAGCAGCGGGAACCGGGACCTTACCTTATACAATGAGCAGTTCTTC. This sequence encodes CASSGNRDLTLYNEQFF.

This sequence joins TRBV7-9 and TRBJ2-7, with a tentative D call TRBD1 (5 bases). Per germline, CDR1 SEHNR and CDR2 FQNEAQ (reference sequence). Deletions cut 0 bases from V and 2 bases from J, with 8 bases between. The length of the CDR3 is 14 residues. CDR3 residues: CASSLAGPTYEQYF. The CDR3 DNA sequence: TGTGCCAGCAGCTTAGCGGGGCCCACCTACGAGCAGTACTTC. Looking up the rest from reference TRBV7-9 and TRBJ2-7 gives the full variable domain: DTGVSQNPRHKITKRGQNVTFRCDPISEHNRLYWYRQTLGQGPEFLTYFQNEAQLEKSRLLSDRFSAERPKGSFSTLEIQRTEQGDSAMYLCASSLAGPTYEQYFGPGTRLTVT.

The genes are TRBV5-1 and TRBJ1-4, with TRBD1 matching 7 bases. Germline V gives CDR1 SGHRS, CDR2 YFSETQ. The CDR3 runs to 15 residues. With V trimmed by 4 bases and J by 8 bases, 11 bases remained unmatched. The CDR3 sequence: CASSPQGVKGEKLFF. The CDR3 DNA follows: TGCGCCAGCAGCCCGCAGGGGGTCAAAGGGGAAAAACTGTTTTTT.

The rearrangement uses TRBV5-1 and TRBJ1-1; D is undetermined. The CDR3 has 14 residues. Per the germline V gene, CDR1 is SGHRS and CDR2 is YFSETQ. The ends were cut back, 0 bases at V and 4 bases at J, with 10 bases in the middle. CDR3 loop: CASSLAPGSTEAFF. In nucleotides, the CDR3 is TGCGCCAGCAGCTTGGCCCCAGGATCCACTGAAGCTTTCTTT.

The J gene is TRBJ2-7, the V gene TRBV9; either TRBD1 or TRBD2 may supply D (5 bases each). The V end lost 3 bases, the J end lost 5 bases, and 15 bases lay between the germline ends. The germline CDR1 and CDR2 sequences are SGDLS and YYNGEE. The CDR3 is made up of 14 amino acids. The CDR3 reads CASSAGTRGDEQYF. The DNA for the CDR3 is TGTGCCAGCAGCGCGGGGACGAGGGGAGACGAGCAGTACTTC.

This clone was observed a few times. The chain uses TRBV14 and TRBJ2-1, with TRBD2 matching over 7 bases. Germline CDR1 and CDR2: SGHDN and FVKESK. The CDR3 spans 16 residues. J was trimmed by 0 bases and V by 6 bases; bases with no gene match: 8. CDR3 DNA: TGTGCCAGCAGGCCCCCAGGCGGGAGCTCCTACAATGAGCAGTTCTTC. Protein: CASRPPGGSSYNEQFF.

The J gene is TRBJ1-6, the V gene TRBV7-9; D is unresolved. There are 12 residues in the CDR3. Germline CDR1 and CDR2: SEHNR and FQNEAQ (reference sequence). V was trimmed by 7 bases and J by 15 bases, leaving 16 bases between them. The CDR3 region is CASNTPPGHLHF. For the CDR3, the DNA is TGTGCCAGCAACACGCCGCCTGGTCACCTCCACTTT. The full variable domain, completed using reference TRBV7-9 and TRBJ1-6, is DTGVSQNPRHKITKRGQNVTFRCDPISEHNRLYWYRQTLGQGPEFLTYFQNEAQLEKSRLLSDRFSAERPKGSFSTLEIQRTEQGDSAMYLCASNTPPGHLHFGNGTRLTVT.

This chain uses TRBV10-1 with TRBJ2-7; TRBD1 agrees at 7 bases. After removal of 5 bases from V and 6 bases from J, the junction contained 10 bases not matched to a gene. The CDR3 totals 14 residues. Germline V gene lookup returns CDR1 WNHNN and CDR2 SYGVQD (reference sequence). The CDR3 is CASSLTGWNGEQYF. CDR3 DNA sequence: TGCGCCAGCAGTCTGACAGGGTGGAATGGCGAGCAGTACTTC.

V is TRBV5-1 and J is TRBJ1-1; possibly TRBD1 for D (5 bases). CDR1 and CDR2 from the germline V gene are SGHRS and YFSETQ. Trimming removed 5 bases at V and 1 base at J, with 15 bases between. The CDR3 spans 15 residues. This CDR3 reads CASRTQGEANTEAFF. The CDR3 DNA sequence: TGCGCCAGCAGGACCCAAGGGGAGGCGAACACTGAAGCTTTCTTT.

This chain uses TRBV5-1 with TRBJ1-4, with a possible D match to TRBD1 (6 bases). V lost 2 bases, J lost 7 bases, and 9 bases lay in between. The germline V gene encodes CDR1 SGHRS and CDR2 YFSETQ. This CDR3 is 13 amino acids long. This CDR3 is CASSLLTGEKLFF. The CDR3 DNA is TGCGCCAGCAGCTTATTGACAGGTGAAAAACTGTTTTTT.

V usage is TRBV29-1 and J usage is TRBJ2-6, with D perhaps TRBD1 (5 bases). V lost 5 bases to trimming and J lost 0 bases, with 11 bases between them. CDR1 and CDR2 from the germline V gene are SQVTM and ANQGSEA. The CDR3 covers 15 residues. The CDR3 DNA follows: TGCAGCGTTCAGGGTTTTAGCTCTGGGGCCAACGTCCTGACTTTC. It encodes CSVQGFSSGANVLTF.

The chain joins TRBV14 to TRBJ2-5; D is ambiguous. The germline V gene has CDR1 SGHDN and CDR2 FVKESK. The CDR3 has 13 residues. V gave up 4 bases and J gave up 2 bases, with 8 bases separating them. The CDR3 DNA sequence: TGTGCCAGCAGCCGAGGCAGACAAGAGACCCAGTACTTC. It yields the protein CASSRGRQETQYF.

The chain joins TRBV5-1 to TRBJ1-4; D is uncertain. The CDR3 length is 14 residues. Germline assignment: CDR1 SGHRS and CDR2 YFSETQ. V was trimmed by 5 bases and J by 8 bases, leaving 16 bases between them. In DNA form, the CDR3 reads TGCGCCAGCAGTCCCGGCCAGGTCGGGGAAAAACTGTTTTTT. It encodes CASSPGQVGEKLFF.

The chain recombines TRBV28 with TRBJ1-4; D is unclear. In germline, CDR1 is MDHEN, CDR2 SYDVKM. Trimming took off 0 bases at V and 6 bases at J, with 8 bases between the two ends. This CDR3 contains 14 residues. The CDR3: CASSLWGQDEKLFF. CDR3 DNA sequence: TGTGCCAGCAGTTTATGGGGCCAGGATGAAAAACTGTTTTTT.

This clone was counted once. The chain carries TRBV5-1 and TRBJ2-1; D gene uncertain. The CDR3 is 15 residues long. Per germline, CDR1 SGHRS and CDR2 YFSETQ. The germline V and J ends were trimmed by 0 bases and 0 bases, with 7 bases remaining between them. The CDR3 region has the DNA TGCGCCAGCAGCTTGGACCGAGGCTCCTACAATGAGCAGTTCTTC. This encodes CASSLDRGSYNEQFF.

This clone has a single count. The chain links TRBV3-1 (or the pseudogene TRBV3-2) to TRBJ2-3, with 8 bases matching TRBD1. V gave up 4 bases and J gave up 4 bases; unmatched junction bases: 4. The CDR3 totals 14 residues. The germline V gene has CDR1 LGHDT and CDR2 YNNKEL (reference sequence). The CDR3 sequence: CASSLQGAADTQYF. The CDR3 coding sequence is TGTGCCAGCAGCCTTCAGGGGGCCGCAGATACGCAGTATTTT.

The V and J genes are TRBV7-2 and TRBJ2-7; 10 bases agree with TRBD2. Germline V gene lookup returns CDR1 SGHTA and CDR2 FQGNSA. The CDR3 is 13 residues long. The ends lost 1 base at V and 7 bases at J; junction bases unmatched: 1. The CDR3 loop is CASSLVLAGEQYF. CDR3 sequence (DNA): TGTGCCAGCAGCTTAGTACTAGCGGGGGAGCAGTACTTC.

The chain has TRBV5-1 and TRBJ1-2; possibly TRBD1 for D (6 bases). The CDR3 is 16 amino acids. Germline CDR1 and CDR2: SGHRS and YFSETQ. V gave up 4 bases and J gave up 3 bases, with 19 bases separating them. The CDR3 DNA sequence: TGCGCCAGCAGCCGTGGGGAGGGGGGCGCTGACTATGGCTACACCTTC. It is translated as CASSRGEGGADYGYTF.

The chain has TRBV5-1 and TRBJ2-2; a weak D match, TRBD1 (5 bases). This CDR3 is built from 15 residues. V shed 9 bases and J shed 6 bases, with 21 bases lying between them. The germline V gene has CDR1 SGHRS and CDR2 YFSETQ. The CDR3 region has the DNA TGCGCCACCCATCCCGGCAGGGCGTCCGCCGGGGAGCTGTTTTTT. This encodes CATHPGRASAGELFF. The variable domain in full, completed from reference TRBV5-1 and TRBJ2-2, reads KAGVTQTPRYLIKTRGQQVTLSCSPISGHRSVSWYQQTPGQGLQFLFEYFSETQRNKGNFPGRFSGRQFSNSRSEMNVSTLELGDSALYLCATHPGRASAGELFFGEGSRLTVL.

About this clone: Other nucleotide sequences from this sample produce the same CDR3. The rearrangement uses TRBV3-1 (or the pseudogene TRBV3-2) and TRBJ2-7, with D hard to call. The CDR3 has 11 residues. Trimming removed 1 base at V and 2 bases at J, with 0 bases between. Germline V gives CDR1 LGHDT, CDR2 YNNKEL (reference sequence). CDR3 protein: CASSQAYEQYF. DNA of the CDR3: TGTGCCAGCAGCCAAGCCTACGAGCAGTACTTC.

The rearrangement joins TRBV6-1 to TRBJ2-5, with 9 bases identical to TRBD2. Trimming cost V 2 bases and J 7 bases; bases outside gene matches: 11. Germline V gene sequence: CDR1 MNHNS, CDR2 SASEGT. The CDR3 sequence is 16 residues long. The CDR3 loop is CASSESSGDPVGTQYF. The CDR3 DNA sequence: TGTGCCAGCAGTGAATCTAGCGGGGACCCTGTAGGGACCCAGTACTTC.

This chain joins TRBV28 and TRBJ2-4, with D maybe TRBD2 (6 bases). The CDR3 covers 18 residues. Between the trimmed V and J ends, which lost 5 bases and 0 bases, there was a span of 20 bases. Germline V gene data show CDR1 as MDHEN and CDR2 as SYDVKM. The CDR3 sequence: CASSPLGLASVAKNIQYF. CDR3 nucleotides: TGTGCCAGCAGTCCTCTGGGACTCGCTAGCGTAGCCAAAAACATTCAGTACTTC.

CDR3 DNA: TGTGCCAGCAGCCGGGAGGGAGAGACCCAGTACTTC. Translation gives CASSREGETQYF. V gene TRBV5-4 combines with J gene TRBJ2-5; 8 nucleotides align to TRBD2. This CDR3 has 12 residues. Germline CDR1 is SGHNT and CDR2 is YYREEE (reference sequence). The V gene end was trimmed by 4 bases and the J gene end by 4 bases; junction bases not matched to a gene: 0. The full variable domain, completed using reference TRBV5-4 and TRBJ2-5, is ETGVTQSPTHLIKTRGQQVTLRCSSQSGHNTVSWYQQALGQGPQFIFQYYREEENGRGNFPPRFSGLQFPNYSSELNVNALELDDSALYLCASSREGETQYFGPGTRLLVL.

This chain joins TRBV27 and TRBJ2-4, with D perhaps matching TRBD1 or TRBD2 (6 bases each). The germline V and J ends were trimmed by 3 bases and 7 bases, with 16 bases remaining between them. Per germline, CDR1 MNHEY and CDR2 SMNVEV (reference sequence). The CDR3 length is 15 residues. The CDR3, as DNA: TGTGCCAGCAGTTTCGCGGCACGAGGGGGGAACATTCAGTACTTC. This encodes CASSFAARGGNIQYF.

The genes are TRBV6-1 and TRBJ2-7; a weak D match, TRBD2 (7 bases). The germline V and J ends were trimmed by 0 bases and 6 bases, with 9 bases remaining between them. The CDR3 extends over 13 amino acids. CDR1 and CDR2 (germline): MNHNS, SASEGT. The CDR3 nucleotides read TGTGCCAGCAGTGAAGCGGGGGGGCTCGAGCAGTACTTC. It translates to CASSEAGGLEQYF.

J is TRBJ2-2 and V is TRBV5-4; D is perhaps TRBD1 or TRBD2 (5 bases each). The V and J ends lost 0 bases and 6 bases respectively, with 9 bases between them. The CDR3 extends over 14 amino acids. The germline CDR1 and CDR2 sequences are SGHNT and YYREEE (reference sequence). In DNA, the CDR3 is TGTGCCAGCAGCTTGGAGGGACCTCCCGGGGAGCTGTTTTTT. It yields the protein CASSLEGPPGELFF.

The chain employs TRBV2 and TRBJ2-7; no clear D gene. The V gene lost 3 bases and the J gene lost 2 bases, with 8 bases spanning the gap. The CDR3 has 13 residues. In germline, CDR1 is SNHLY, CDR2 FYNNEI. This CDR3 is CASSELVPYEQYF. CDR3 DNA: TGTGCCAGCAGTGAGTTGGTCCCCTACGAGCAGTACTTC.